This T cell receptor (beta chain) is from a study of T cell changes during pregnancy in multiple sclerosis. There are 14 residues in the CDR3. Germline values: CDR1 SGHAT, CDR2 FQNNGV. J was trimmed by 6 bases and V by 5 bases; bases with no gene match: 5. Using immunoSEQ multiplex PCR, the repertoire was profiled, and TCRdb retains in-frame clones only, with some absent. The sample yields tens of thousands of clones, roughly 88% seen once. The chain is built from TRBV11-2 and TRBJ1-5, with 9 positions matching TRBD1. The material was peripheral blood, obtained in the first trimester of pregnancy. This sequence originates from a female donor with multiple sclerosis, enrolled in a pregnancy study. CDR3 nucleotide sequence: TGTGCCAGCAGCCAACAGGGGGCGGGTCAGCCCCAGCATTTT. It encodes CASSQQGAGQPQHF.